Listed here are 18 T cell receptor beta chains from one sample, sequenced in a study of T cells expressing NK-cell markers. TCRdb re-called the 5' RACE reads, yielding one record per CDR3 amino acid sequence without DNA. The repertoire shows about 400,000 distinct CDR3 sequences; the top ten hold about 10%. The specimen sequenced was blood T cells: a sorted CD56 or NKG2C T cell subset, CD4+ or CD8+ T cells, or bulk PBMC T cells (not recorded which). The receptors derive from a woman aged 50 to 65 in good health.

V gene TRBV29-1 combines with J gene TRBJ2-3. CDR3 length equals 12 residues. The germline V gene has CDR1 SQVTM and CDR2 ANQGSEA. CDR3 region: CSAQHPTDTQYF.

The rearrangement uses TRBV7-8 and TRBJ2-1. CDR3 length equals 14 residues. Germline CDR1 reads SGHVS; CDR2 reads FQNEAQ. CDR3 in amino acids: CASSYSGNTEEQFF.

The V and J genes are TRBV7-9 and TRBJ2-7; TCRdb names TRBD1, which stays unverified in the absence of DNA. This CDR3 comprises 15 residues. Germline lookup yields CDR1 SEHNR and CDR2 FQNEAQ (reference sequence). Here the CDR3 reads CASSLGLGAGGEQYF.

The chain combines TRBV10-3 with TRBJ1-5; TCRdb's D gene call, TRBD1, goes unchecked for lack of DNA. Germline V gene data show CDR1 as ENHRY and CDR2 as SYGVKD. The CDR3 has 12 residues. The chain's CDR3 is CAISGTGEPQHF.

V usage is TRBV11-3 and J usage is TRBJ2-1; TCRdb names TRBD1, which stays unverified in the absence of DNA. CDR3 length: 19 residues. Germline CDR1 SGHNT, CDR2 YENEEA. The CDR3 here is CASSLLWDEGTGSYNEQFF.

The gene calls are TRBV30 and TRBJ2-7. The CDR3 length is 13 residues. CDR1 and CDR2 from the germline V gene are GTSNPN and SVGIG (reference sequence). The CDR3 loop reads CAWSGLGPYEQYF. The full variable domain, its missing parts supplied by reference TRBV30 and TRBJ2-7, is SQTIHQWPATLVQPVGSPLSLECTVEGTSNPNLYWYRQAAGRGLQLLFYSVGIGQISSEVPQNLSASRPQDRQFILSSKKLLLSDSGFYLCAWSGLGPYEQYFGPGTRLTVT.

This rearrangement joins TRBV12-3 or TRBV12-4 to TRBJ1-3; with no DNA, the TCRdb D assignment of TRBD1 cannot be verified. The CDR3 has 15 residues. The CDR3 reads CASRRRQGGGDTIYF.

The gene calls are TRBV2 and TRBJ1-5. The length of the CDR3 is 14 residues. CDR1 is SNHLY, CDR2 FYNNEI, per germline. This CDR3 is CASSEALSLQPQHF. The entire variable domain, with the rest obtained from reference TRBV2 and TRBJ1-5, is as follows: EPEVTQTPSHQVTQMGQEVILRCVPISNHLYFYWYRQILGQKVEFLVSFYNNEISEKSEIFDDQFSVERPDGSNFTLKIRSTKLEDSAMYFCASSEALSLQPQHFGDGTRLSIL.

V usage is TRBV15 and J usage is TRBJ2-1; TCRdb returns TRBD2, unconfirmable since there is no DNA. The CDR3 has 15 residues. Germline CDR1 and CDR2: LNHNV and YYDKDF (reference sequence). CDR3: CATSRAGSNRIEQFF.

This rearrangement joins TRBV20-1 to TRBJ2-2. This CDR3 spans 15 amino acids. Germline V gene data show CDR1 as DFQATT and CDR2 as SNEGSKA (reference sequence). This chain's CDR3 is CSARGSLLGTGELFF.

The chain couples TRBV20-1 to TRBJ2-7; the TRBD1 assignment by TCRdb is unverifiable without DNA. This CDR3 has 13 amino acids. Germline V CDR1 and CDR2: DFQATT, SNEGSKA (reference sequence). The CDR3 loop is CSALGWAGYEQYF.

This rearrangement joins TRBV4-1 to TRBJ2-4. The germline V gene encodes CDR1 MGHRA and CDR2 YSYEKL. There are 13 residues in the CDR3. CDR3 residues: CASSDRNKNIQYF.

This chain links TRBV5-1 with TRBJ2-7; no DNA is available, so the TRBD1 call from TCRdb remains unchecked. This CDR3 spans 14 amino acids. Germline CDR1 and CDR2: SGHRS and YFSETQ. CDR3: CASTGASEVYEQYF.

This rearrangement joins TRBV7-6 to TRBJ1-4; TCRdb's assignment of TRBD1 cannot be checked, as there is no DNA. This CDR3 is 13 amino acids long. Germline loops: CDR1 SGHVS, CDR2 FNYEAQ. The chain's CDR3 is CASMRGRGEKLFF.

This chain connects TRBV5-1 to TRBJ1-1; with no DNA, the TCRdb D assignment of TRBD1 cannot be verified. Germline loops: CDR1 SGHRS, CDR2 YFSETQ. The CDR3 spans 14 residues. Here the CDR3 reads CASKQDRGGSEAFF.

J is TRBJ1-2 and V is TRBV12-3 or TRBV12-4. The CDR3 extends over 11 amino acids. CDR3 sequence: CAAGDNYGYTF.

V usage is TRBV12-3 or TRBV12-4 and J usage is TRBJ1-2; the TRBD1 assignment by TCRdb is unverifiable without DNA. The CDR3 runs 14 residues. The CDR3 here is CASSSRGLHYGYTF.

The CDR3 sequence is CSVATSIAGELFF. This rearrangement joins TRBV29-1 to TRBJ2-2; lacking DNA, the TRBD2 call made by TCRdb goes unchecked. This CDR3 contains 13 residues. Germline CDR1 reads SQVTM; CDR2 reads ANQGSEA.